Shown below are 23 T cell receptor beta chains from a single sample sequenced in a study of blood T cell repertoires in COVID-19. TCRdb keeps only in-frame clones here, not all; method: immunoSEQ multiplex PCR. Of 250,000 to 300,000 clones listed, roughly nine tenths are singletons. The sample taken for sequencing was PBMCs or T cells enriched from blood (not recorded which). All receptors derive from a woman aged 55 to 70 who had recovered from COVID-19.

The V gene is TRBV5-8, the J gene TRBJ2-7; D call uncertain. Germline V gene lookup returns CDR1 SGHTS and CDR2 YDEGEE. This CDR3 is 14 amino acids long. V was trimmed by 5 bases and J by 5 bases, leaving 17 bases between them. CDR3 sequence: CASRLPRRLDEQYF. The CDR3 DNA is TGTGCCAGCAGACTCCCCCGCCGACTCGACGAGCAGTACTTC.

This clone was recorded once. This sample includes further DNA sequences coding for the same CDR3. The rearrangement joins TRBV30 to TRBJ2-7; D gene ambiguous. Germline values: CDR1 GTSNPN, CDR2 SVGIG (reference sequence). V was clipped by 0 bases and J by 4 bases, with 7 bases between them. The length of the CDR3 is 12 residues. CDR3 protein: CAWSVLSYEQYF. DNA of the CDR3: TGTGCCTGGAGTGTCCTGTCTTACGAGCAGTACTTC. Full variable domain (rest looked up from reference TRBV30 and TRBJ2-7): SQTIHQWPATLVQPVGSPLSLECTVEGTSNPNLYWYRQAAGRGLQLLFYSVGIGQISSEVPQNLSASRPQDRQFILSSKKLLLSDSGFYLCAWSVLSYEQYFGPGTRLTVT.

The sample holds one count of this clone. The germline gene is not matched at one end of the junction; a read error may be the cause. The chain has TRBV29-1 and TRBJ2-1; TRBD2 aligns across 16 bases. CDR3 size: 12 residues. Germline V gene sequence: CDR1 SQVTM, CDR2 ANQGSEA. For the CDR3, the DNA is TGCAGCGTGGACCCGGGACTAGCGGGAGGGATCTTC. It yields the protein CSVDPGLAGGIF.

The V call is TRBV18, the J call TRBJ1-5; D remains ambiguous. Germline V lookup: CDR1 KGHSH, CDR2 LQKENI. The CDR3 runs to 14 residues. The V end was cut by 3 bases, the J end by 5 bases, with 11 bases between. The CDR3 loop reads CASSPTDNYQPQHF. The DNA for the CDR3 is TGTGCCAGCTCACCCACAGACAATTATCAGCCCCAGCATTTT.

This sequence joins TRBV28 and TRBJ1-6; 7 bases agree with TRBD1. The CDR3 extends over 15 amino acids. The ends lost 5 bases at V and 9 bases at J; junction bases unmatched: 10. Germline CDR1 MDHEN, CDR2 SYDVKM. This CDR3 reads CASSLYDREGSPLHF. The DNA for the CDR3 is TGTGCCAGCAGTCTTTACGACAGGGAAGGTTCACCCCTCCACTTT.

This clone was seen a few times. The CDR3 DNA is TGTGCCAGCAGAGAAAATGGCCGACTCCCCGGACAGGGGAGCGGCTACACCTTC. It translates to CASRENGRLPGQGSGYTF. V and J are TRBV28 and TRBJ1-2, with 9 bases fitting TRBD1. The CDR3 runs to 18 residues. Germline loops: CDR1 MDHEN, CDR2 SYDVKM. J lost 8 bases, V lost 6 bases, and 22 bases had no gene match.

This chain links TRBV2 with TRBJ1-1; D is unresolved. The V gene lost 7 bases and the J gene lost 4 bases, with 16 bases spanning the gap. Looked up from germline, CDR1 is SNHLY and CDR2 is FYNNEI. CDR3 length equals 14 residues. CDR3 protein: CASNVEGRTTEAFF. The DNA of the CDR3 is TGTGCCAGCAACGTGGAAGGGAGGACCACTGAAGCTTTCTTT.

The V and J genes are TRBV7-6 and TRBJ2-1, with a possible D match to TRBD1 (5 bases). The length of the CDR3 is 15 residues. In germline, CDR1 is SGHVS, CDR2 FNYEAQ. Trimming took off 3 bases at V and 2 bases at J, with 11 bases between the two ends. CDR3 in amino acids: CASSFRWGPYNEQFF. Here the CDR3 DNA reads TGTGCCAGCAGCTTCCGGTGGGGCCCCTACAATGAGCAGTTCTTC. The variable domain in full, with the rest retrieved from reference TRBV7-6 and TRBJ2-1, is GAGVSQSPRYKVTKRGQDVALRCDPISGHVSLYWYRQALGQGPEFLTYFNYEAQQDKSGLPNDRFSAERPEGSISTLTIQRTEQRDSAMYRCASSFRWGPYNEQFFGPGTRLTVL.

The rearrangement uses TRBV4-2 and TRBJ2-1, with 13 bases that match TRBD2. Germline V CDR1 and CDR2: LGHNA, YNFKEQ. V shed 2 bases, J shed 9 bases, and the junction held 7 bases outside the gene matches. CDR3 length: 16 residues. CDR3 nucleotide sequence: TGTGCCAGCAGCCAATCCGGGACTAGCGGGACAGGTGAGCAGTTCTTC. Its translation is CASSQSGTSGTGEQFF.

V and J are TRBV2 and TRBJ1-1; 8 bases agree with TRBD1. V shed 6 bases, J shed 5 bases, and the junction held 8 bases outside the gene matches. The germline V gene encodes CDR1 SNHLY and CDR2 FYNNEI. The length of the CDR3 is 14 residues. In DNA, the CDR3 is TGTGCCAGCAGGTGGGTGGACAGGGAAACTGAAGCTTTCTTT. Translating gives CASRWVDRETEAFF. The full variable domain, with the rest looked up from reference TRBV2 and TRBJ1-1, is EPEVTQTPSHQVTQMGQEVILRCVPISNHLYFYWYRQILGQKVEFLVSFYNNEISEKSEIFDDQFSVERPDGSNFTLKIRSTKLEDSAMYFCASRWVDRETEAFFGQGTRLTVV.

CDR3 coding DNA: TGTGCCAGCAGAAGGGACAGGGGAACTGAAGCTTTCTTT. Residues: CASRRDRGTEAFF. This chain links TRBV12-3 or TRBV12-4 with TRBJ1-1; TRBD1 matches 10 bases. The J segment lost 5 bases and the V segment lost 6 bases, leaving 3 bases of the junction unmatched. The CDR3 is made up of 13 amino acids.

The CDR3 here is CASGLAGGETQYF. DNA of the CDR3: TGTGCAAGCGGGCTAGCGGGGGGAGAGACCCAGTACTTC. The gene calls are TRBV5-6 and TRBJ2-5; the match to TRBD2 covers 11 bases. Germline CDR1 SGHDT, CDR2 YYEEEE. The CDR3 is 13 amino acids.

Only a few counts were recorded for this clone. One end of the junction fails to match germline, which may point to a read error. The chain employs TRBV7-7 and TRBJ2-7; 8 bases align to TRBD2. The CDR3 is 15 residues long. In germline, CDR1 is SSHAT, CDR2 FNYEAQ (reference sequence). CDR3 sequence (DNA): TGTGCTAGCAGCTTAGGCGGGGGGAGCTCCTACGAGCAGTACTTC. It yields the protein CASSLGGGSSYEQYF.

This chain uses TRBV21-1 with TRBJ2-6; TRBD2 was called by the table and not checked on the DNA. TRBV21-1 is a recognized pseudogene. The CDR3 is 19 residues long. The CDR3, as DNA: TGTGCCAGCAGCTCCAGGAAGCGGGAGGCTCACTCTGGGGCCAACGTCCTGACTTTC. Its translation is CASSSRKREAHSGANVLTF.

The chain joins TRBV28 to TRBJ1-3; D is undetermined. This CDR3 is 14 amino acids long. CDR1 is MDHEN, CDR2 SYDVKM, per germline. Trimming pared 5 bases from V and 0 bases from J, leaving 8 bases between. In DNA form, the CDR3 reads TGTGCCAGCAGTGCGGGCCACTCTGGAAACACCATATATTTT. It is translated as CASSAGHSGNTIYF. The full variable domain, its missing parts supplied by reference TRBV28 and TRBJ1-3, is DVKVTQSSRYLVKRTGEKVFLECVQDMDHENMFWYRQDPGLGLRLIYFSYDVKMKEKGDIPEGYSVSREKKERFSLILESASTNQTSMYLCASSAGHSGNTIYFGEGSWLTVV.

CDR3 bases: TGTGCCAGTAGTATCCTTCTAGCGGGAGGCCACTCCTCCCGATTCTTC. As protein: CASSILLAGGHSSRFF. The chain is built from TRBV19 and TRBJ2-1; 11 positions match TRBD2. The CDR3 length is 16 residues. The ends lost 3 bases at V and 16 bases at J; junction bases unmatched: 17. CDR1 LNHDA and CDR2 SQIVND come from the germline V gene (reference sequence).

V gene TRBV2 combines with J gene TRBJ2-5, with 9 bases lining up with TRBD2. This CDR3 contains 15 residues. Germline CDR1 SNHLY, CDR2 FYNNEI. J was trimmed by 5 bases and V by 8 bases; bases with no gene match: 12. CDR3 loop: CASVSSSGVLETQYF. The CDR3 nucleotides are TGTGCCAGCGTTAGTTCTAGCGGGGTCTTGGAGACCCAGTACTTC.

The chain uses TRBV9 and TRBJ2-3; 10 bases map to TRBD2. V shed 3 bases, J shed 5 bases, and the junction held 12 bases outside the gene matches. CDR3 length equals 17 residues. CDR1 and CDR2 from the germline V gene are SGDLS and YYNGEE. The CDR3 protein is CASSALAGENLGDTQYF. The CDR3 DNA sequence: TGTGCCAGCAGCGCTCTAGCGGGGGAGAATCTTGGAGATACGCAGTATTTT.

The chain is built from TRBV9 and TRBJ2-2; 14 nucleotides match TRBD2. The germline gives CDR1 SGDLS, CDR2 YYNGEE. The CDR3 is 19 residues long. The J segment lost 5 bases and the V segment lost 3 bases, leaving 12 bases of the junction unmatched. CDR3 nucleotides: TGTGCCAGCAGCGCCAGACTAGCGGGGGGGCCTTTTACTACCGGGGAGCTGTTTTTT. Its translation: CASSARLAGGPFTTGELFF.

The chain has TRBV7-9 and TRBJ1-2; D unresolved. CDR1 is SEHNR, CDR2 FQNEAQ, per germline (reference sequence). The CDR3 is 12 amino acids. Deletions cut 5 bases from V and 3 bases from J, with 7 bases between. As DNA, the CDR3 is TGTGCCAGCAGCGCACTGCACTATGGCTACACCTTC. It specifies CASSALHYGYTF.

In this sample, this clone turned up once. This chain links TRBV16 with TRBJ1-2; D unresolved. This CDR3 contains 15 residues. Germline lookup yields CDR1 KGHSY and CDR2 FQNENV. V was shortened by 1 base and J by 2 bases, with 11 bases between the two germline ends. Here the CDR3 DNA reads TGTGCCAGCAGCCAATTGGCAGGAACCAACTATGGCTACACCTTC. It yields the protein CASSQLAGTNYGYTF.

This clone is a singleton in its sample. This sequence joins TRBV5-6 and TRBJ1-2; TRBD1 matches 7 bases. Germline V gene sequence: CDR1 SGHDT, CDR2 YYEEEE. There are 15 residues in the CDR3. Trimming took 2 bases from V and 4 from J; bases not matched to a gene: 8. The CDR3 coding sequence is TGTGCCAGCAGCTTTCAGGGGGTGGAGGGCTATGGCTACACCTTC. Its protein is CASSFQGVEGYGYTF.

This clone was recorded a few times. The CDR3 DNA reads TGCGCCAGCAGCTTGGGGCTTGGTGAAAAACTGTTTTTT. Encoded protein: CASSLGLGEKLFF. V usage is TRBV5-1 and J usage is TRBJ1-4; D ambiguous. Trimming cost V 0 bases and J 7 bases, with 7 bases left between them. This CDR3 region has 13 residues. Per germline, CDR1 SGHRS and CDR2 YFSETQ. Drawing the rest from reference TRBV5-1 and TRBJ1-4, the complete variable domain is KAGVTQTPRYLIKTRGQQVTLSCSPISGHRSVSWYQQTPGQGLQFLFEYFSETQRNKGNFPGRFSGRQFSNSRSEMNVSTLELGDSALYLCASSLGLGEKLFFGSGTQLSVL.